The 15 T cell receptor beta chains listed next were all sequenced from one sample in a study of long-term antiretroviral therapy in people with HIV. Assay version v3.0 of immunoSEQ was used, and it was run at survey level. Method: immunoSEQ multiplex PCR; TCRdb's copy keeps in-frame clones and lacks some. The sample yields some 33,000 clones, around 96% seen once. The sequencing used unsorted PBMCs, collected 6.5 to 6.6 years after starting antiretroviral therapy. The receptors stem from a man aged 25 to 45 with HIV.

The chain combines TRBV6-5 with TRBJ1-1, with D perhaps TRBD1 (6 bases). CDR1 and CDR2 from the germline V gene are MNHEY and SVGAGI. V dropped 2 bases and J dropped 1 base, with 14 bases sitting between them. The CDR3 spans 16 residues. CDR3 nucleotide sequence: TGTGCCAGCAGTTACGGGGGGGCCATGACGAACACTGAAGCTTTCTTT. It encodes CASSYGGAMTNTEAFF.

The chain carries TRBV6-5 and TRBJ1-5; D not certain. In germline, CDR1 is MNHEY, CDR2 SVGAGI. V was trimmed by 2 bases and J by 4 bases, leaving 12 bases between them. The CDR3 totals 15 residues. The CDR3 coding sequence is TGTGCCAGCAGTTACGGGGTCCCCGCAAATCAGCCCCAGCATTTT. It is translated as CASSYGVPANQPQHF.

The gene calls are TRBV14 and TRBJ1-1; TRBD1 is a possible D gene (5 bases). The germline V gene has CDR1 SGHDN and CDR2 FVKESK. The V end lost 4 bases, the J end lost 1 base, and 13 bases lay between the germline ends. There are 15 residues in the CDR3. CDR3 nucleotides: TGTGCCAGCAGCCTTATGGGGACTGGGAACACTGAAGCTTTCTTT. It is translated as CASSLMGTGNTEAFF.

CDR3 region: CASSSTGGSSNGYNEQFF. CDR3 DNA sequence: TGTGCCAGCAGTTCAACGGGAGGAAGTTCTAATGGCTACAATGAGCAGTTCTTC. The chain uses TRBV27 and TRBJ2-1, with TRBD2 identical over 7 bases. The CDR3 is made up of 18 amino acids. Germline V gene sequence: CDR1 MNHEY, CDR2 SMNVEV (reference sequence). Germline trimming cut 4 bases from V and 3 bases from J; bases unmatched to any gene: 15.

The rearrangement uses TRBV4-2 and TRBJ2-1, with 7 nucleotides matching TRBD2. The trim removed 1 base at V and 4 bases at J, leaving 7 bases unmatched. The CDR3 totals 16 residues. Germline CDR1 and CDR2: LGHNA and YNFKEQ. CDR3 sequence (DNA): TGTGCCAGCAGCCAAGTCGGGAGGCACCCTTACAATGAGCAGTTCTTC. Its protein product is CASSQVGRHPYNEQFF.

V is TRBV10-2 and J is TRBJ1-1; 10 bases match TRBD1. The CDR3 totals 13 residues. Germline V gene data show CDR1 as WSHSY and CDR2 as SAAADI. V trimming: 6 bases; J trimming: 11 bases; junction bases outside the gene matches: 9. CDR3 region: CASRTGTGVGAFF. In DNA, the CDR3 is TGCGCCAGCAGGACCGGGACAGGGGTTGGGGCTTTCTTT.

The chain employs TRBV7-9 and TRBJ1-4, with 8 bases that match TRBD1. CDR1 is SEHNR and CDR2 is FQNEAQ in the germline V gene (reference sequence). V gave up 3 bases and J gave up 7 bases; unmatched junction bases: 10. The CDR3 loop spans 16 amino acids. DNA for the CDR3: TGTGCCAGCAGCTTTTACGGGGGGACAGGTGGTGAAAAACTGTTTTTT. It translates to CASSFYGGTGGEKLFF.

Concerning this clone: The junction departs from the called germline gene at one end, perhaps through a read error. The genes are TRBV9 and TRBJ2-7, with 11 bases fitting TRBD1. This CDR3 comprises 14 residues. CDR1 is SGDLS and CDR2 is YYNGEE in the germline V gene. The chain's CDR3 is CASSAGPGGQGENF. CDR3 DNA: TGTGCCAGCAGCGCAGGGCCAGGGGGACAGGGGGAGAACTTC.

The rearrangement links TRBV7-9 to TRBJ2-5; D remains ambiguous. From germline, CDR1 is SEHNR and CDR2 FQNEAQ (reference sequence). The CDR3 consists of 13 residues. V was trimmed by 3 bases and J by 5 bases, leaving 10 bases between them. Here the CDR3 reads CASSFYFLETQYF. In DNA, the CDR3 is TGTGCCAGCAGCTTCTATTTTTTGGAGACCCAGTACTTC.

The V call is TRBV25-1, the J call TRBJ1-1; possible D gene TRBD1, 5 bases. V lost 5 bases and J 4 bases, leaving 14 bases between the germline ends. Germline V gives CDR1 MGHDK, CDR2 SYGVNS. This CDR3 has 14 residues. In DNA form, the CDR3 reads TGTGCCAGCAGTCAGGGTTTTTCGGCCACTGAAGCTTTCTTT. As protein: CASSQGFSATEAFF.

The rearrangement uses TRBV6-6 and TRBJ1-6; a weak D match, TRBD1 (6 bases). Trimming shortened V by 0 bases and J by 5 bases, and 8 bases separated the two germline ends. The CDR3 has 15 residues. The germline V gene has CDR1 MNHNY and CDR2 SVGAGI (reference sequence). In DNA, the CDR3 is TGTGCCAGCAGTTACTCTACAGGGAATAATTCACCCCTCCACTTT. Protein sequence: CASSYSTGNNSPLHF.

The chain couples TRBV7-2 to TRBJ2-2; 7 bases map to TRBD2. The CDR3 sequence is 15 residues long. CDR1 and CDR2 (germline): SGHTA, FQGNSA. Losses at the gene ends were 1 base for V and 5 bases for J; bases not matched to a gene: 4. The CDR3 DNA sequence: TGTGCCAGCAGCTTAGACGGGAGGTATACCGGGGAGCTGTTTTTT. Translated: CASSLDGRYTGELFF.

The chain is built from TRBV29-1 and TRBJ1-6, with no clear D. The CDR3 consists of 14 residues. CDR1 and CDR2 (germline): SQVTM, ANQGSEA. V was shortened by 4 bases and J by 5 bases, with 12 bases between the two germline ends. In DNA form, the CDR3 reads TGCAGCGTTGCAAGGACCGCTAATAATTCACCCCTCCACTTT. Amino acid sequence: CSVARTANNSPLHF.

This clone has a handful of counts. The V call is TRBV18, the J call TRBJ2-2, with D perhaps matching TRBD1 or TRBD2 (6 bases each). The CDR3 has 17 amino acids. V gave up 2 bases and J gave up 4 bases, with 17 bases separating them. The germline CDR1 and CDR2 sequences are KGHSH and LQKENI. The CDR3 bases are TGTGCCAGCTCACCAAGGGTTACGGGGGCCCTCACCGGGGAGCTGTTTTTT. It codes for CASSPRVTGALTGELFF. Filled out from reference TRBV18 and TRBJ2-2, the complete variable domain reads NAGVMQNPRHLVRRRGQEARLRCSPMKGHSHVYWYRQLPEEGLKFMVYLQKENIIDESGMPKERFSAEFPKEGPSILRIQQVVRGDSAAYFCASSPRVTGALTGELFFGEGSRLTVL.

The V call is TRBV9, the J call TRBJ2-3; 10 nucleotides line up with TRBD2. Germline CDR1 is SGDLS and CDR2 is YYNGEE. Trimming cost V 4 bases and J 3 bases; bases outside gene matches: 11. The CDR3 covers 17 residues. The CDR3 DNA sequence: TGTGCCAGCAGCCCACGGCAACCGGGACTAGCGACAGATACGCAGTATTTT. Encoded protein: CASSPRQPGLATDTQYF.